Below are 20 T cell receptor beta chains sequenced from a single sample in a study of long-term antiretroviral therapy in people with HIV. Sequencing relied on immunoSEQ assay v3.0, run at survey level. The table came from immunoSEQ multiplex PCR; TCRdb's copy has only in-frame clones and leaves some out. This table has some 35,000 clones, 60% to 75% appearing once. Here the sequenced sample was unsorted PBMCs, taken 3 years after starting antiretroviral therapy. The receptors come from a man aged 50-59 years with HIV.

This clone was seen more than once but under ten times. The genes are TRBV19 and TRBJ1-3; D may be TRBD1 (5 bases). The CDR3 sequence is 14 residues long. The ends were cut back, 8 bases at V and 2 bases at J, with 13 bases in the middle. Germline V gene lookup returns CDR1 LNHDA and CDR2 SQIVND (reference sequence). The DNA of the CDR3 is TGTGCCAGTTCCTCAGGGCGCACTGGAAACACCATATATTTT. Encoded protein: CASSSGRTGNTIYF.

V gene TRBV5-4 combines with J gene TRBJ2-5, with a tentative D call TRBD2 (6 bases). Per the germline V gene, CDR1 is SGHNT and CDR2 is YYREEE (reference sequence). Between the trimmed V and J ends, which lost 5 bases and 5 bases, there was a span of 16 bases. The CDR3 is 14 residues long. The DNA for the CDR3 is TGTGCCAGCAGACCGGGATCGGCGGGGGAGACCCAGTACTTC. It codes for CASRPGSAGETQYF. Together with reference TRBV5-4 and TRBJ2-5, the CDR3 gives the full variable domain: ETGVTQSPTHLIKTRGQQVTLRCSSQSGHNTVSWYQQALGQGPQFIFQYYREEENGRGNFPPRFSGLQFPNYSSELNVNALELDDSALYLCASRPGSAGETQYFGPGTRLLVL.

The chain has TRBV11-3 and TRBJ2-3, with 9 bases fitting TRBD2. The germline V gene has CDR1 SGHNT and CDR2 YENEEA. V shed 5 bases, J shed 4 bases, and the junction held 4 bases outside the gene matches. This CDR3 is built from 14 residues. The CDR3 spells CASSDSGRADTQYF. The CDR3 DNA is TGTGCCAGCAGCGATAGCGGGAGAGCAGATACGCAGTATTTT.

The chain has TRBV11-2 and TRBJ2-3, with TRBD2 matching 15 bases. This CDR3 contains 18 residues. Per the germline V gene, CDR1 is SGHAT and CDR2 is FQNNGV. V was clipped by 1 base and J by 1 base; unmatched bases: 3. For the CDR3, the DNA is TGTGCCAGCAGCTTAGGGGGACTAGCGGGAGGTGGCACAGATACGCAGTATTTT. Protein: CASSLGGLAGGGTDTQYF.

This clone was recorded a few times. The rearrangement links TRBV2 to TRBJ1-5; 8 bases match TRBD1. Trimming took 2 bases from V and 7 from J; bases not matched to a gene: 13. CDR3 size: 17 residues. Germline loops: CDR1 SNHLY, CDR2 FYNNEI. DNA of the CDR3: TGTGCCAGCAGTGAAAGAGGGATTAGGACAGGGTCCCAGCCCCAGCATTTT. It translates to CASSERGIRTGSQPQHF.

This chain joins TRBV6-1 and TRBJ2-7; tentative D call: TRBD1 (5 bases). The CDR3 is 14 residues long. Looked up from germline, CDR1 is MNHNS and CDR2 is SASEGT. V was trimmed by 2 bases and J by 2 bases, leaving 10 bases between them. This chain's CDR3 is CASSETQVPYEQYF. CDR3 DNA sequence: TGTGCCAGCAGTGAAACACAGGTCCCCTACGAGCAGTACTTC.

CDR3 in amino acids: CSGSREGGYTF. Here the CDR3 DNA reads TGCAGCGGGAGCAGAGAGGGTGGCTACACCTTC. V gene TRBV29-1 combines with J gene TRBJ1-2; no reliable D call. Germline V gene lookup returns CDR1 SQVTM and CDR2 ANQGSEA. This CDR3 is built from 11 residues. The ends were cut back, 7 bases at V and 7 bases at J, with 13 bases in the middle. The whole variable domain, remainder taken from reference TRBV29-1 and TRBJ1-2, is SAVISQKPSRDICQRGTSLTIQCQVDSQVTMMFWYRQQPGQSLTLIATANQGSEATYESGFVIDKFPISRPNLTFSTLTVSNMSPEDSSIYLCSGSREGGYTFGSGTRLTVV.

This rearrangement joins TRBV4-3 to TRBJ2-2; 8 positions match TRBD2. Germline values: CDR1 LGHNA, CDR2 YSLEER. V lost 1 base to trimming and J lost 7 bases; unmatched junction nucleotides: 8. The CDR3 extends over 16 amino acids. The CDR3 coding sequence is TGCGCCAGCAGCCAAGGCCAGCGGGAGATCTACGGGGAGCTGTTTTTT. Its translation is CASSQGQREIYGELFF.

The rearrangement joins TRBV7-6 to TRBJ2-7; 8 nucleotides line up with TRBD2. Germline lookup yields CDR1 SGHVS and CDR2 FNYEAQ. V was pared by 6 bases and J by 0 bases, with 7 bases of the junction left unmatched. The CDR3 is 15 residues long. The CDR3 bases are TGTGCCAGCAGTTACCTAGCGGGCAGCTCCTACGAGCAGTACTTC. Amino acid sequence: CASSYLAGSSYEQYF. Based on the CDR3 plus reference TRBV7-6 and TRBJ2-7, the full variable domain is GAGVSQSPRYKVTKRGQDVALRCDPISGHVSLYWYRQALGQGPEFLTYFNYEAQQDKSGLPNDRFSAERPEGSISTLTIQRTEQRDSAMYRCASSYLAGSSYEQYFGPGTRLTVT.

The chain is built from TRBV19 and TRBJ2-7; D may match TRBD1 or TRBD2 (5 bases each). Germline V lookup: CDR1 LNHDA, CDR2 SQIVND (reference sequence). Trimming stripped 3 bases from V and 0 bases from J, with 12 bases between. The CDR3 has 15 amino acids. The CDR3 DNA is TGTGCCAGTAGTATCGGGGACGTTACCTCCTACGAGCAGTACTTC. Translation: CASSIGDVTSYEQYF.

The CDR3 DNA reads TGTGCCAGCAGCGGACAGGTGATGAACACTGAAGCTTTCTTT. Protein product: CASSGQVMNTEAFF. The chain couples TRBV6-6 to TRBJ1-1; 7 positions match TRBD1. This CDR3 spans 14 amino acids. CDR1 MNHNY and CDR2 SVGAGI come from the germline V gene (reference sequence). The ends lost 6 bases at V and 0 bases at J; junction bases unmatched: 4.

CDR3 protein: CASQGVGETQYF. The DNA for the CDR3 is TGTGCCAGCCAGGGGGTGGGGGAGACCCAGTACTTC. This rearrangement joins TRBV2 to TRBJ2-5; 7 bases map to TRBD1. V was clipped by 8 bases and J by 5 bases; unmatched bases: 5. There are 12 residues in the CDR3. Germline CDR1 reads SNHLY; CDR2 reads FYNNEI.

V gene TRBV15 combines with J gene TRBJ2-2, with D perhaps TRBD1 (6 bases). The V gene lost 11 bases and the J gene lost 1 base, with 17 bases spanning the gap. From germline, CDR1 is LNHNV and CDR2 YYDKDF (reference sequence). The CDR3 has 15 amino acids. DNA for the CDR3: TGTGCCGTAACCCCACCACAGGGGAACACCGGGGAGCTGTTTTTT. As protein: CAVTPPQGNTGELFF.

The V and J genes are TRBV2 and TRBJ2-7, with 10 bases fitting TRBD2. The CDR3 totals 15 residues. Per germline, CDR1 SNHLY and CDR2 FYNNEI. Losses at the gene ends were 6 bases for V and 6 bases for J; bases not matched to a gene: 11. This CDR3 reads CASRERLAGDPEQYF. CDR3 DNA sequence: TGTGCCAGCAGGGAAAGACTAGCGGGCGACCCCGAGCAGTACTTC.

Turning to this clone: A junction boundary mismatches the germline segment, possibly from a read error. CDR3 sequence: CASSLGGPTTRELFF. The CDR3 nucleotides are TGTGCCAGCAGTTTGGGGGGACCGACCACCAGGGAGCTGTTTTTT. This sequence joins TRBV28 and TRBJ2-2; D is perhaps TRBD2 (6 bases). The CDR3 loop spans 15 amino acids. Germline CDR1 reads MDHEN; CDR2 reads SYDVKM.

The table lists this clone with a few counts. This chain links TRBV25-1 with TRBJ1-6; D not certain. V lost 6 bases and J lost 10, with 16 bases in between. The CDR3 has 14 amino acids. CDR1 MGHDK and CDR2 SYGVNS come from the germline V gene. The CDR3 DNA follows: TGTGCCAGCAGAGGACTGGGATTACGGTCACCCCTCCACTTT. It yields the protein CASRGLGLRSPLHF. Combining the CDR3 with reference TRBV25-1 and TRBJ1-6 gives the whole variable domain EADIYQTPRYLVIGTGKKITLECSQTMGHDKMYWYQQDPGMELHLIHYSYGVNSTEKGDLSSESTVSRIRTEHFPLTLESARPSHTSQYLCASRGLGLRSPLHFGNGTRLTVT.

The V gene is TRBV19, the J gene TRBJ1-2, with D unclear. Trimming pared 2 bases from V and 8 bases from J, leaving 15 bases between. CDR1 LNHDA and CDR2 SQIVND come from the germline V gene (reference sequence). This CDR3 is 14 amino acids long. In nucleotides, the CDR3 is TGTGCCAGTAGTATATGGACCAATAGAGGGGGCTACACCTTC. Its translation is CASSIWTNRGGYTF.

Note on this clone: Distinct nucleotide sequences in the sample also encode this CDR3. The chain has TRBV28 and TRBJ1-4; possibly TRBD1 for D (5 bases). V dropped 3 bases and J dropped 4 bases, with 6 bases sitting between them. From germline, CDR1 is MDHEN and CDR2 SYDVKM. The CDR3 loop spans 13 amino acids. In nucleotides, the CDR3 is TGTGCCAGCAGTTTCAGGGTTAATGAAAAACTGTTTTTT. As protein: CASSFRVNEKLFF.

The chain has TRBV9 and TRBJ2-6; D may correspond to TRBD1 or TRBD2 (5 bases each). The CDR3 has 14 amino acids. Germline V gene sequence: CDR1 SGDLS, CDR2 YYNGEE. Trimming left V 7 bases short and J 4 bases short, with 12 bases between. DNA of the CDR3: TGTGCCAGCGGCGGGCAGGGAGGGGCCAACGTCCTGACTTTC. Translating it yields CASGGQGGANVLTF.

This clone has more than one count but fewer than ten. V is TRBV27 and J is TRBJ1-1; D unresolved. CDR1 MNHEY and CDR2 SMNVEV come from the germline V gene (reference sequence). The ends were cut back, 7 bases at V and 4 bases at J, with 13 bases in the middle. The CDR3 spans 13 residues. In DNA, the CDR3 is TGTGCCAGCACCCCGAGGTGGGGCACTGAAGCTTTCTTT. It is translated as CASTPRWGTEAFF.